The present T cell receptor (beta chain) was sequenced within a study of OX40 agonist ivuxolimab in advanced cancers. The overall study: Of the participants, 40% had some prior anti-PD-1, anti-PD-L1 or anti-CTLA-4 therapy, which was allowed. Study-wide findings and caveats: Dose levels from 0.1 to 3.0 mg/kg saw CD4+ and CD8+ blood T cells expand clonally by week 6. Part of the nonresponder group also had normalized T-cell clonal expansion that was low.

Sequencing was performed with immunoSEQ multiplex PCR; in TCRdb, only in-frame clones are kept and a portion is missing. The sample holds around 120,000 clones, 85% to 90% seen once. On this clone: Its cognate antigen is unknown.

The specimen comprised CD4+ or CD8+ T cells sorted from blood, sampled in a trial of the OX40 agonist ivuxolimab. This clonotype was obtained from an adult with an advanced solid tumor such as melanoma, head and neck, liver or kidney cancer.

The CDR3 protein is CAWRQGWSGNTIYF. For the CDR3, the DNA is TGTGCCTGGCGACAAGGTTGGTCTGGAAACACCATATATTTT. The chain joins TRBV30 to TRBJ1-3; D remains unclear. V gave up 5 bases and J gave up 1 base, with 12 bases separating them. This CDR3 is 14 amino acids long. CDR1 and CDR2 (germline): GTSNPN, SVGIG (reference sequence).